These 18 T cell receptor beta chains were all obtained from the same sample, sequenced in a study of OX40 agonist ivuxolimab in advanced cancers. TCRdb keeps only in-frame clones here, not all; method: immunoSEQ multiplex PCR. Here the sample spans 30,000 or so clones, 70% to 85% being singletons. The specimen comprised CD4+ or CD8+ T cells sorted from blood, sampled in a trial of the OX40 agonist ivuxolimab. The origin of the receptors is an adult with an advanced solid tumor such as melanoma, head and neck, liver or kidney cancer.

This clone was detected only a few times. This sequence joins TRBV9 and TRBJ2-1; D ambiguous. This CDR3 has 13 amino acids. V lost 4 bases, J lost 7 bases, and 12 bases lay in between. Looked up from germline, CDR1 is SGDLS and CDR2 is YYNGEE. The CDR3 reads CASSQNLGNEQFF. CDR3 bases: TGTGCCAGCAGCCAAAATCTGGGTAATGAGCAGTTCTTC.

The V and J genes are TRBV9 and TRBJ2-2; 12 bases line up with TRBD2. From germline, CDR1 is SGDLS and CDR2 YYNGEE. After removal of 4 bases from V and 6 bases from J, the junction contained 4 bases not matched to a gene. The CDR3 runs 15 residues. DNA for the CDR3: TGTGCCAGCAGCTTCAGACTAGCGGGGGCCGGGGAGCTGTTTTTT. Its translation is CASSFRLAGAGELFF.

This rearrangement joins TRBV6-5 to TRBJ1-5; D not resolved. The CDR3 totals 14 residues. The germline CDR1 and CDR2 sequences are MNHEY and SVGAGI. With 6 bases removed from V and 0 bases from J, the gap between germline ends came to 9 bases. This CDR3 reads CASSPDNSNQPQHF. The CDR3 nucleotides read TGTGCCAGCAGCCCCGACAATAGCAATCAGCCCCAGCATTTT.

This rearrangement joins TRBV19 to TRBJ1-2; 7 bases match TRBD1. V trimming: 7 bases; J trimming: 4 bases; junction bases outside the gene matches: 3. In germline, CDR1 is LNHDA, CDR2 SQIVND (reference sequence). The CDR3 has 12 amino acids. The CDR3 is CASTRQGYGYTF. The CDR3 DNA is TGTGCCAGTACCAGACAGGGCTATGGCTACACCTTC.

This clone was counted a few times. The chain couples TRBV28 to TRBJ2-4; D remains unclear. The V end lost 3 bases, the J end lost 5 bases, and 5 bases lay between the germline ends. Germline V gene sequence: CDR1 MDHEN, CDR2 SYDVKM. This CDR3 comprises 12 residues. The CDR3 DNA sequence: TGTGCCAGCAGTTTGGGCCAAAACATTCAGTACTTC. Translating it yields CASSLGQNIQYF.

V usage is TRBV6-5 and J usage is TRBJ1-5; no reliable D call. The germline CDR1 and CDR2 sequences are MNHEY and SVGAGI. CDR3 length: 14 amino acids. The germline V and J ends were trimmed by 5 bases and 4 bases, with 12 bases remaining between them. This chain's CDR3 is CASSTRRGNQPQHF. The CDR3 region has the DNA TGTGCCAGCAGTACCCGACGGGGTAATCAGCCCCAGCATTTT.

The gene calls are TRBV28 and TRBJ1-2; weak D call: TRBD1 (5 bases). The CDR3 contains 12 residues. V lost 8 bases and J 4 bases, leaving 11 bases between the germline ends. Germline V lookup: CDR1 MDHEN, CDR2 SYDVKM. The CDR3 region has the DNA TGTGCCAGCGGCAGGGAAGCCTATGGCTACACCTTC. Its translation is CASGREAYGYTF.

This rearrangement joins TRBV19 to TRBJ2-1; the match to TRBD2 covers 7 bases. Germline CDR1 LNHDA, CDR2 SQIVND (reference sequence). The CDR3 length is 15 residues. V was pared by 6 bases and J by 8 bases, with 13 bases of the junction left unmatched. The CDR3 loop reads CASSFAGTTSDEQFF. In nucleotides, the CDR3 is TGTGCCAGTAGCTTCGCCGGGACTACCTCGGATGAGCAGTTCTTC.

This chain links TRBV19 with TRBJ2-7; D remains ambiguous. With 2 bases removed from V and 6 bases from J, the gap between germline ends came to 17 bases. The CDR3 covers 15 residues. The germline CDR1 and CDR2 sequences are LNHDA and SQIVND (reference sequence). DNA of the CDR3: TGTGCCAGTAGTATAACGGATACCCGCTCCCCCGAGCAGTACTTC. Translated, it gives CASSITDTRSPEQYF.

V and J are TRBV28 and TRBJ2-7; tentatively, D is TRBD2 (7 bases). V was pared by 4 bases and J by 0 bases, with 10 bases between. The CDR3 contains 14 residues. Germline V gives CDR1 MDHEN, CDR2 SYDVKM. CDR3 residues: CASSSGGSSYEQYF. The CDR3, as DNA: TGTGCCAGCAGTTCGGGGGGCAGCTCCTACGAGCAGTACTTC.

Here the CDR3 reads CASSDIQGANSPLHF. In DNA, the CDR3 is TGTGCCAGCAGCGACATCCAGGGCGCTAATTCACCCCTCCACTTT. The gene calls are TRBV7-9 and TRBJ1-6; D possibly corresponds to TRBD1 (5 bases). The CDR3 loop spans 15 amino acids. Trimming left V 5 bases short and J 6 bases short, with 14 bases between. From germline, CDR1 is SEHNR and CDR2 FQNEAQ (reference sequence).

This rearrangement joins TRBV2 to TRBJ2-5, with 7 bases matching TRBD2. Per germline, CDR1 SNHLY and CDR2 FYNNEI. Losses at the gene ends were 2 bases for V and 4 bases for J; bases not matched to a gene: 7. The CDR3 has 15 amino acids. For the CDR3, the DNA is TGTGCCAGCAGTGAATTTCTAGCGGAACCAGAGACCCAGTACTTC. Its translation: CASSEFLAEPETQYF.

CDR3 coding DNA: TGTGCCAGCAGTTCCCCGGGCAAGGCCTCGGCCCACGAGCAGTACTTC. Translation gives CASSSPGKASAHEQYF. The chain carries TRBV28 and TRBJ2-5; D gene unclear. The closer fit of TRBJ2-7 to the DNA end suggests the J call may be wrong. The CDR3 extends over 16 amino acids. Germline loops: CDR1 MDHEN, CDR2 SYDVKM.

V and J are TRBV2 and TRBJ1-2, with 7 bases that match TRBD1. V lost 6 bases and J lost 4; bases outside the gene matches: 8. Germline CDR1 reads SNHLY; CDR2 reads FYNNEI. This CDR3 contains 14 residues. CDR3 sequence (DNA): TGTGCCAGCAGAGCGGACAGGAGCTTCTATGGCTACACCTTC. It is translated as CASRADRSFYGYTF.

The V gene is TRBV9, the J gene TRBJ1-1; TRBD1 is a possible D gene (5 bases). Germline V lookup: CDR1 SGDLS, CDR2 YYNGEE. V was shortened by 0 bases and J by 6 bases, with 18 bases between the two germline ends. CDR3 length: 16 amino acids. CDR3 sequence (DNA): TGTGCCAGCAGCGTAGAGTGGGACCCTCTTCTGGCTGAAGCTTTCTTT. Translated: CASSVEWDPLLAEAFF.

The chain couples TRBV2 to TRBJ2-1; TRBD1 matches at 7 bases. V trimming: 6 bases; J trimming: 5 bases; junction bases outside the gene matches: 4. This CDR3 region has 13 residues. Germline V gene lookup returns CDR1 SNHLY and CDR2 FYNNEI. CDR3 nucleotide sequence: TGTGCCAGCAGCTACGACAGGGACAATGAGCAGTTCTTC. This translates into CASSYDRDNEQFF.

This clone came up once. This chain joins TRBV13 and TRBJ2-7, with 7 bases matching TRBD1. V was pared by 5 bases and J by 0 bases, with 7 bases of the junction left unmatched. This CDR3 has 15 residues. Germline V gene lookup returns CDR1 PRHDT and CDR2 FYEKMQ (reference sequence). CDR3: CASSTGTDRSYEQYF. The CDR3 coding sequence is TGTGCCAGCAGCACCGGGACAGACCGCTCCTACGAGCAGTACTTC.

The chain combines TRBV7-9 with TRBJ2-3; perhaps TRBD1 as D (7 bases). V was pared by 5 bases and J by 3 bases, with 15 bases between. CDR3 length: 15 residues. Germline loops: CDR1 SEHNR, CDR2 FQNEAQ (reference sequence). The CDR3 nucleotides read TGTGCCAGCAGCCCGAGGGGGCGGGGTACAGATACGCAGTATTTT. Protein product: CASSPRGRGTDTQYF.